The rows below give T cell receptor beta chains drawn from one sample of a study of blood T cell repertoires in COVID-19. Clones were sequenced by immunoSEQ multiplex PCR, and TCRdb holds only the in-frame ones, with some missing. The sample records some 94,000 clones, roughly 84% being singletons. The sequenced material came from peripheral blood. The source is a man between 70 and 80 years old with active or convalescent COVID-19. CDR3s include the opening cysteine and the closing phenylalanine or tryptophan. The D gene is left open where the match is weak. Size is stated for part of the rows, as once, few or many counts, or as a class when the clone is expanded.

clone size: NA; J gene: TRBJ1-5; D gene: NA; V gene: TRBV30; CDR3 DNA: TGTGCCTGGAGTGACCCGACAGGATGGGTTCAGCCCCAGCATTTT; CDR3 protein: CAWSDPTGWVQPQHF
clone size: NA; J gene: TRBJ2-1; D gene: TRBD2; V gene: TRBV9; CDR3 DNA: TGTGCCAGCAGCGTAGCAACTAGCGGGGGTCAGAATGAGCAGTTCTTC; CDR3 protein: CASSVATSGGQNEQFF
clone size: NA; J gene: TRBJ2-1; D gene: TRBD1; V gene: TRBV19; CDR3 DNA: TGTGCCAGTAGTATAGGCGACAGGGTATACAATGAGCAGTTCTTC; CDR3 protein: CASSIGDRVYNEQFF
clone size: NA; J gene: TRBJ2-5; D gene: TRBD2; V gene: TRBV5-1; CDR3 DNA: TGCGCCAGCAGCTTGGGGACTAGCGGGGGCTCTCAAGAGACCCAGTACTTC; CDR3 protein: CASSLGTSGGSQETQYF
clone size: NA; J gene: TRBJ2-7; D gene: NA; V gene: TRBV5-6; CDR3 DNA: TGTGCCAGCAGCTTGGGGGCAGTCTCCTACGAGCAGTACTTC; CDR3 protein: CASSLGAVSYEQYF
clone size: NA; J gene: TRBJ1-5; D gene: NA; V gene: TRBV28; CDR3 DNA: TGTGCCAGCAGTTTATTAACAGGAGCTAGCAATCAGCCCCAGCATTTT; CDR3 protein: CASSLLTGASNQPQHF
clone size: NA; J gene: TRBJ2-7; D gene: TRBD1; V gene: TRBV5-6; CDR3 DNA: TGTGCCAGCAGCCCCCGGACAGGGTACCACGAGCAGTACTTC; CDR3 protein: CASSPRTGYHEQYF
clone size: NA; J gene: TRBJ1-5; D gene: TRBD1; V gene: TRBV10-3; CDR3 DNA: TGTGCCATCAGTTCTTCCCAGGGGGCTCAGCCCCAGCATTTT; CDR3 protein: CAISSSQGAQPQHF
clone size: NA; J gene: TRBJ2-7; D gene: NA; V gene: TRBV13; CDR3 DNA: TGTGCCAGCAGCTCCGCGGGGTCCTCCTACGAGCAGTACTTC; CDR3 protein: CASSSAGSSYEQYF
clone size: NA; J gene: TRBJ1-5; D gene: NA; V gene: TRBV5-4; CDR3 DNA: TGTGCCAGCAGCTTGGGGGTTGGGCGCAATCAGCCCCAGCATTTT; CDR3 protein: CASSLGVGRNQPQHF
clone size: NA; J gene: TRBJ1-2; D gene: NA; V gene: TRBV6-4; CDR3 DNA: TGTGCCAGCAGTGAACAGGGCGGATATGGCTACACCTTC; CDR3 protein: CASSEQGGYGYTF
clone size: NA; J gene: TRBJ1-1; D gene: NA; V gene: TRBV30; CDR3 DNA: TGTGCCTGGAGTGTAGACAGCTTCGAAGCTTTCTTT; CDR3 protein: CAWSVDSFEAFF
clone size: NA; J gene: TRBJ2-3; D gene: NA; V gene: TRBV28; CDR3 DNA: TGTGCCAGCGCTACCACAGATACGCAGTATTTT; CDR3 protein: CASATTDTQYF
clone size: NA; J gene: TRBJ1-5; D gene: NA; V gene: TRBV30; CDR3 DNA: TGTGCCTGGAGTATGGGCGGGGACAATCAGCCCCAGCATTTT; CDR3 protein: CAWSMGGDNQPQHF
clone size: once; J gene: TRBJ2-2; D gene: TRBD1; V gene: TRBV27; CDR3 DNA: TGTGCCAGCAGTATAACCCGAGGGGGCATCGGGACCGGGGAGCTGTTTTTT; CDR3 protein: CASSITRGGIGTGELFF
clone size: NA; J gene: TRBJ1-5; D gene: TRBD1; V gene: TRBV27; CDR3 DNA: TGTGCCAGCAGTTTCTCCGGGACAGGAGGCCAGCCCCAGCATTTT; CDR3 protein: CASSFSGTGGQPQHF
clone size: NA; J gene: TRBJ1-2; D gene: TRBD1; V gene: TRBV28; CDR3 DNA: TGTGCCAGCAGCTCGGAGCACAGGGGGCTAAGCTATGGCTACACCTTC; CDR3 protein: CASSSEHRGLSYGYTF
clone size: NA; J gene: TRBJ2-3; D gene: NA; V gene: TRBV5-1; CDR3 DNA: TGCGCCAGCAGCTTTAACCCAACAGGGAGCACAGATACGCAGTATTTT; CDR3 protein: CASSFNPTGSTDTQYF
clone size: NA; J gene: TRBJ1-2; D gene: NA; V gene: TRBV7-7; CDR3 DNA: TGTGCTAGCAGCTTAGTGTCTGGCAGGGGCATAAACTATGGCTACACCTTC; CDR3 protein: CASSLVSGRGINYGYTF
clone size: NA; J gene: TRBJ1-2; D gene: TRBD1; V gene: TRBV5-1; CDR3 DNA: TGCGCCAGCACCTGGGACAGGAGTGACTATGGCTACACCTTC; CDR3 protein: CASTWDRSDYGYTF
clone size: NA; J gene: TRBJ2-3; D gene: TRBD2; V gene: TRBV9; CDR3 DNA: TGTGCCAGCACCTTGTCTAGCGGGGGGCACACAGATACGCAGTATTTT; CDR3 protein: CASTLSSGGHTDTQYF
clone size: NA; J gene: TRBJ2-5; D gene: NA; V gene: TRBV9; CDR3 DNA: TGTGCCAGCAGCGTAGGTCCGGGGGAGACCCAGTACTTC; CDR3 protein: CASSVGPGETQYF
clone size: NA; J gene: TRBJ2-5; D gene: TRBD2; V gene: TRBV30; CDR3 DNA: TGTGCCTGGAGTCGAAGCGGGAAACGGCAAGAGACCCAGTACTTC; CDR3 protein: CAWSRSGKRQETQYF
clone size: NA; J gene: TRBJ1-6; D gene: TRBD1; V gene: TRBV6-2/TRBV6-3; CDR3 DNA: TGTGCCAGCAGTTACTCTGGATGGGGACAGGGTCGTTCACCCCTCCACTTT; CDR3 protein: CASSYSGWGQGRSPLHF
clone size: NA; J gene: TRBJ1-1; D gene: NA; V gene: TRBV5-1; CDR3 DNA: TGCGCCAGCAGATCGGGGTATATGAACACTGAAGCTTTCTTT; CDR3 protein: CASRSGYMNTEAFF
clone size: NA; J gene: TRBJ1-2; D gene: TRBD1; V gene: TRBV7-9; CDR3 DNA: TGTGCCAGCAGCGATCAGGGACAGGGGATACCCATCTATGGCTACACCTTC; CDR3 protein: CASSDQGQGIPIYGYTF
clone size: NA; J gene: TRBJ2-6; D gene: TRBD1; V gene: TRBV5-1; CDR3 DNA: TGCGCCAGCAGCGTACAGGGGGCCAATTATGCTGGGGCCAACGTCCTGACTTTC; CDR3 protein: CASSVQGANYAGANVLTF
clone size: NA; J gene: TRBJ1-5; D gene: NA; V gene: TRBV2; CDR3 DNA: TGTGCCAGCAGTTTTGGGCTTAGCAATCAGCCCCAGCATTTT; CDR3 protein: CASSFGLSNQPQHF
clone size: NA; J gene: TRBJ2-5; D gene: TRBD2; V gene: TRBV5-1; CDR3 DNA: TGCGCCAGCAGGGGTTTTGAGACTAGCCGGGAGACCCAGTACTTC; CDR3 protein: CASRGFETSRETQYF
clone size: NA; J gene: TRBJ1-2; D gene: NA; V gene: TRBV28; CDR3 DNA: TGTGCCAGCAGTTTGGAGAGTAGGGGTGGCGGCTACACCTTC; CDR3 protein: CASSLESRGGGYTF
clone size: NA; J gene: TRBJ2-7; D gene: NA; V gene: TRBV30; CDR3 DNA: TGTGCCTGGAGTCCAGGGGTAGTAAACGAGCAGTACTTC; CDR3 protein: CAWSPGVVNEQYF
clone size: NA; J gene: TRBJ2-1; D gene: TRBD2; V gene: TRBV11-2; CDR3 DNA: TGTGCCAGCAGCAGACCGGGACTACGAAATGAGCAGTTCTTC; CDR3 protein: CASSRPGLRNEQFF
clone size: NA; J gene: TRBJ1-2; D gene: TRBD1; V gene: TRBV6-2/TRBV6-3; CDR3 DNA: TGTGCCAGCAGTTACTCGAGAGGGGGCCTTGGCTACACCTTC; CDR3 protein: CASSYSRGGLGYTF
clone size: NA; J gene: TRBJ1-3; D gene: NA; V gene: TRBV5-4; CDR3 DNA: TGTGCCAGCAGCTTGATGGGCATCTCTGGAAACACCATATATTTT; CDR3 protein: CASSLMGISGNTIYF
clone size: NA; J gene: TRBJ2-1; D gene: TRBD2; V gene: TRBV11-3; CDR3 DNA: TGTGCCAGCAGCTTCGGGGGGGAAGACAATGAGCAGTTCTTC; CDR3 protein: CASSFGGEDNEQFF
clone size: NA; J gene: TRBJ2-2; D gene: NA; V gene: TRBV2; CDR3 DNA: TGTGCCAGCAGCAGACAGGCCATCCCGGGGACCGGGGAGCTGTTTTTT; CDR3 protein: CASSRQAIPGTGELFF
clone size: NA; J gene: TRBJ2-1; D gene: NA; V gene: TRBV6-6; CDR3 DNA: TGTGCCAGCAGTTTGAGTCCCTACTACAATGAGCAGTTCTTC; CDR3 protein: CASSLSPYYNEQFF
clone size: NA; J gene: TRBJ2-3; D gene: TRBD2; V gene: TRBV5-1; CDR3 DNA: TGCGCCAGCAGGTCAAGCGGGGGGGCCCTGAGCACAGATACGCAGTATTTT; CDR3 protein: CASRSSGGALSTDTQYF
clone size: once; J gene: TRBJ1-2; D gene: TRBD1; V gene: TRBV28; CDR3 DNA: TGTGCCAGCAGCCCACCCAACAGGGGTCAAGACTATGGCTACACCTTC; CDR3 protein: CASSPPNRGQDYGYTF
clone size: NA; J gene: TRBJ2-1; D gene: TRBD2; V gene: TRBV7-2; CDR3 DNA: TGTGCCAGCAGCCTGACTAGCGACTCCTACAATGAGCAGTTCTTC; CDR3 protein: CASSLTSDSYNEQFF
clone size: once; J gene: TRBJ1-1; D gene: TRBD1; V gene: TRBV3-1/TRBV3-2; CDR3 DNA: TGTGCCAGCAGCCAAGCAGGGGGCCTGAACACTGAAGCTTTCTTT; CDR3 protein: CASSQAGGLNTEAFF
clone size: NA; J gene: TRBJ2-2; D gene: NA; V gene: TRBV7-9; CDR3 DNA: TGTGCCAGCAGCTTAAATCCCAGGGGGGCAAACACCGGGGAGCTGTTTTTT; CDR3 protein: CASSLNPRGANTGELFF
clone size: NA; J gene: TRBJ2-4; D gene: NA; V gene: TRBV30; CDR3 DNA: TGTGCCGGCAGACTAGCCAAAAACATTCAGTACTTC; CDR3 protein: CAGRLAKNIQYF
clone size: NA; J gene: TRBJ2-3; D gene: NA; V gene: TRBV6-5; CDR3 DNA: TGTGCCAGCAGAAGGACAGCCACTAGCACAGATACGCAGTATTTT; CDR3 protein: CASRRTATSTDTQYF
clone size: NA; J gene: TRBJ2-5; D gene: NA; V gene: TRBV7-3; CDR3 DNA: TGTGCCAGCAGCTCCGGACTGAACTTGTACTTC; CDR3 protein: CASSSGLNLYF
clone size: NA; J gene: TRBJ2-2; D gene: NA; V gene: TRBV18; CDR3 DNA: TGTGCCAGCTCACCCCTCTTGGGCCTCAGCTTTCCGAACACCGGGGAGCTGTTTTTT; CDR3 protein: CASSPLLGLSFPNTGELFF
clone size: once; J gene: TRBJ1-2; D gene: NA; V gene: TRBV18; CDR3 DNA: TGTGCCAGCTCACCACCCGTCCTCTATGGCTACACCTTC; CDR3 protein: CASSPPVLYGYTF
clone size: few; J gene: TRBJ2-1; D gene: NA; V gene: TRBV10-3; CDR3 DNA: TGTGCCATCAGTGACGGTCGGGCCTACAATGAGCAGTTCTTC; CDR3 protein: CAISDGRAYNEQFF
clone size: NA; J gene: TRBJ2-6; D gene: NA; V gene: TRBV7-3; CDR3 DNA: TGTGCCAGCAGCTTAATCACTTCTGGGGCCAACGTCCTGACTTTC; CDR3 protein: CASSLITSGANVLTF
clone size: NA; J gene: TRBJ2-3; D gene: TRBD2; V gene: TRBV5-3; CDR3 DNA: TGTGCCAGAAGCTTGGCTAGCGGGGGGGCCTTTTTCGCAGTTGATTGCACAGATACGCAGTATTTT; CDR3 protein: CARSLASGGAFFAVDCTDTQYF
clone size: NA; J gene: TRBJ1-5; D gene: NA; V gene: TRBV4-1; CDR3 DNA: TGCGCCAGCAGCCAAGATCTGAGAACAGGGAGCAATCAGCCCCAGCATTTT; CDR3 protein: CASSQDLRTGSNQPQHF
clone size: NA; J gene: TRBJ1-1; D gene: NA; V gene: TRBV12-2; CDR3 DNA: TGTGCAAGTCGCCCACCCGGCGGCAGGGTGAACACTGAAGCTTTCTTT; CDR3 protein: CASRPPGGRVNTEAFF
clone size: NA; J gene: TRBJ2-6; D gene: NA; V gene: TRBV5-1; CDR3 DNA: TGCGCCAGCAGCCCGGACTTGGCGGGCTCTGGGGCCAACGTCCTGACTTTC; CDR3 protein: CASSPDLAGSGANVLTF
clone size: few; J gene: TRBJ2-1; D gene: NA; V gene: TRBV18; CDR3 DNA: TGTGCCAGCTCACCATACGCCAGGGGATACAATGAGCAGTTCTTC; CDR3 protein: CASSPYARGYNEQFF
clone size: once; J gene: TRBJ2-5; D gene: NA; V gene: TRBV20-1; CDR3 DNA: TGCAGTGCTAGTTTCGGCGGGGAGACCCAGTACTTC; CDR3 protein: CSASFGGETQYF
clone size: once; J gene: TRBJ2-5; D gene: TRBD2; V gene: TRBV6-1; CDR3 DNA: TGTGCCAGCAGTGAAGCGCTTGCTAGCGGGGGGGCTCAGACCCAGTACTTC; CDR3 protein: CASSEALASGGAQTQYF
clone size: NA; J gene: TRBJ1-2; D gene: NA; V gene: TRBV24-1; CDR3 DNA: TGTGCCACCAGTGATCGCACAGGGTCCTATGGCTACACCTTC; CDR3 protein: CATSDRTGSYGYTF
clone size: few; J gene: TRBJ2-7; D gene: NA; V gene: TRBV3-1/TRBV3-2; CDR3 DNA: TGTGCCAGCAGCCTGTTCCGCCTAGAACGGTACGAGCAGTACTTC; CDR3 protein: CASSLFRLERYEQYF
clone size: NA; J gene: TRBJ2-3; D gene: TRBD2; V gene: TRBV2; CDR3 DNA: TGTGCCAGCAGTGATAGGGCTAGCGGGGGAACAGATACGCAGTATTTT; CDR3 protein: CASSDRASGGTDTQYF
clone size: few; J gene: TRBJ2-1; D gene: NA; V gene: TRBV10-3; CDR3 DNA: TGTGCCATCAGTCCCTTTCAGGGGGGATTCAATGAGCAGTTCTTC; CDR3 protein: CAISPFQGGFNEQFF